This TCR beta chain was identified in a study of cytomegalovirus exposure and HLA in healthy donors. Findings and caveats of the study: Rates of TCR association differed by HLA locus in a later analysis, with DRB1 highest and HLA-C lowest.

CDR3 length: 19 amino acids. CDR1 SGHKS and CDR2 YYEKEE come from the germline V gene (reference sequence). V was clipped by 4 bases and J by 3 bases; unmatched bases: 21. With regard to this clone: The target antigen is unknown.

PCR primers comprised 60 Vbeta and 13 Jbeta primers. Repertoires were generated with immunoSEQ multiplex PCR, while TCRdb's copy carries only in-frame clones and drops some. The sample lists around 93,000 clones; about four fifths were seen once. V and J are TRBV5-5 and TRBJ1-2; 7 nucleotides align to TRBD1. The source material was PBMCs. The TCR originated in a man in his fifties in good health and CMV-seronegative. For the CDR3, the DNA is TGTGCCAGCAGCATTAGAAAACGGGACCGGGATCAGGGGGACTATGGCTACACCTTC. Protein: CASSIRKRDRDQGDYGYTF.